The present entry profiles one T cell receptor beta chain with its context. Its antigen is undetermined. This sample stems from a study of PD-L1 blockade in urothelial cancer. Overall study context: It was in the mid-2010s that patients started atezolizumab at 1,200 mg intravenously every 3 weeks. Blood was analyzed 3 weeks (second dose) and 6 weeks after treatment start. Study results and caveats: Stronger expansion of tumor-associated clones in blood at 3 weeks distinguished durable-benefit patients.

The method was immunoSEQ multiplex PCR; TCRdb's version includes in-frame clones alone and lacks a portion of them. This sample has 56,000 or so clones, with roughly 84% found just once. The CDR3 loop spans 15 amino acids. V was clipped by 4 bases and J by 5 bases, with 16 bases between them. Germline CDR1 reads SGDLS; CDR2 reads YYNGEE. The chain links TRBV9 to TRBJ2-1, with D maybe TRBD1 (5 bases). Sequenced material: PBMCs, taken around atezolizumab (anti-PD-L1) treatment. The receptor was isolated from a man aged 50 to 60 with urothelial cancer. CDR3 sequence (DNA): TGTGCCAGCAGCCCCCGGCCGACAGTGAACAATGAGCAGTTCTTC. Its protein product is CASSPRPTVNNEQFF.